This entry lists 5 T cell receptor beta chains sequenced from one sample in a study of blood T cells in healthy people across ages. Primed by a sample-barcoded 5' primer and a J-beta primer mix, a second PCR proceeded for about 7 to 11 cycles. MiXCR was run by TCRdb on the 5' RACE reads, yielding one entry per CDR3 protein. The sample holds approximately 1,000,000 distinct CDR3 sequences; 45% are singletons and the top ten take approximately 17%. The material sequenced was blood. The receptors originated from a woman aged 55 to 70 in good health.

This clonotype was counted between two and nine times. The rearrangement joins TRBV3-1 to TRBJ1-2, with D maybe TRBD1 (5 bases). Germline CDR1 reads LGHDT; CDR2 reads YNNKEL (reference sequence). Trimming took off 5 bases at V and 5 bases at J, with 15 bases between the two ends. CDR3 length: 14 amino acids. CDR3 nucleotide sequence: TGTGCCAGCAGCGGGGCTGGGCAGCTTTATGGCTACACCTTC. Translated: CASSGAGQLYGYTF.

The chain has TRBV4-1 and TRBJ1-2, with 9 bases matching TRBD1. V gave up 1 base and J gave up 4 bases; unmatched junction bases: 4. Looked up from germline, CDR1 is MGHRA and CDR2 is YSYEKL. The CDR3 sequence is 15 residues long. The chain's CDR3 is CASSQGDRVIYGYTF. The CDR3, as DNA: TGCGCCAGCAGCCAAGGGGACAGGGTGATCTATGGCTACACCTTC.

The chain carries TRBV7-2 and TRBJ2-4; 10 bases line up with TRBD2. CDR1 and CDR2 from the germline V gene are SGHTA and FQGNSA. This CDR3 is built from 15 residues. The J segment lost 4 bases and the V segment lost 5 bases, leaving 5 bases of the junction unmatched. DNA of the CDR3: TGTGCCAGCAGCCTGCATAGCGGGAGGAAAAACATTCAGTACTTC. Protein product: CASSLHSGRKNIQYF.

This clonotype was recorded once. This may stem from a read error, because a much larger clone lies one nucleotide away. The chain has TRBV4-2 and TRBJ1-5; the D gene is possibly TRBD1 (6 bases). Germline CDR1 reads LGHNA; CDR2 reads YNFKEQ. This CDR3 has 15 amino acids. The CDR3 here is CASSQTQGSNRPQHF. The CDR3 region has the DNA TGTGCCAGCAGCCAAACACAGGGCTCCAATCGGCCCCAGCATTTT.

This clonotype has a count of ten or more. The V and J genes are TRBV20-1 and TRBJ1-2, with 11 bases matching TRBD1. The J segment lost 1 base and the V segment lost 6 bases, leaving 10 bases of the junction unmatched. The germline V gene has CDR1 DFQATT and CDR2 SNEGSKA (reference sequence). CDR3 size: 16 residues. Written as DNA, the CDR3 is TGCAGTGCCCATGGCGGACAGGGGGCCCTTAACTATGGCTACACCTTC. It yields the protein CSAHGGQGALNYGYTF.